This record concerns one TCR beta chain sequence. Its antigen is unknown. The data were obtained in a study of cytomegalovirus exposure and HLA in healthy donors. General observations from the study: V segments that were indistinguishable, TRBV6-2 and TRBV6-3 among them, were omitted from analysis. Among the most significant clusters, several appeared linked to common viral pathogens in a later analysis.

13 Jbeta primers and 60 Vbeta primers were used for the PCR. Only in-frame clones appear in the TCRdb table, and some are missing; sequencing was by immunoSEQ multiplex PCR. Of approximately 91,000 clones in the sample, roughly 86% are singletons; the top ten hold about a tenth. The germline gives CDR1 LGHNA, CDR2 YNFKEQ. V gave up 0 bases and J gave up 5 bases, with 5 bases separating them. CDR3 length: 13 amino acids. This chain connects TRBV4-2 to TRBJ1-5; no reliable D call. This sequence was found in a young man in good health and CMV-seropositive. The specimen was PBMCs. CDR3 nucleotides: TGTGCCAGCAGCCAAGAACGGGATCAGCCCCAGCATTTT. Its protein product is CASSQERDQPQHF.